This T cell receptor (beta chain) originates from a study of liver allograft versus peripheral blood T cells (dated by TCRdb to about 2020). About the full investigation: In liver transplant recipients, the study looked at T cell receptor repertoires in the peripheral blood and set them against the repertoires found within the transplanted livers. General findings and caveats noted by the study authors: T cell receptor repertoires inside liver allografts were reported to differ from those detected in peripheral blood.

The data were produced on an Illumina MiSeq. Through fastp at Q25 and MiXCR, TCRdb rebuilt clones from the public reads, retaining in-frame beta chains. Each record represents a unique CDR3 protein, reported with the most common genes and DNA among its rows. The sample table records some 3,400 distinct CDR3 sequences; around 16% of these occur just once. The ten largest clones take up roughly a fifth of the sample. The CDR3 numbers 15 residues from cysteine through phenylalanine. Kept here is only the CDR3 DNA, which spans 45 bases and is read in frame from base 1. CDR1 and CDR2 were assigned from the germline V gene as SGHDT and YYEEEE. Trimming takes 4 bases off V and 1 base off J; junction bases not matched to a gene: 6. This clonotype has only a few counts. The target of this receptor is not known. No quality values exist for individual bases; no much larger clone is one base distant.

This receptor was obtained from a human patient who had a liver transplant. Some T cells present after a transplant may be cells of the graft donor. This chain is built from TRBV5-6 and TRBJ2-7, with 9 bases aligning to TRBD1. CDR3 loop: CASSHGGQGSYEQYF. The DNA sequence is given as TGTGCCAGCAGCCACGGGGGACAGGGATCCTACGAGCAGTACTTC.